This T cell receptor (beta chain) was identified during a study of T cell repertoires in cytomegalovirus infection (dated by TCRdb to the late 2010s). For the study in its entirety: Alongside well-studied HLA-B-restricted epitopes, the peptide stimulations were aimed at recently identified HLA-C-restricted CMV epitopes, whose presentation resists viral immunomodulation. The HLA type of each donor mattered for the analysis, because public TCR beta signatures pointed to carriage of CMV infection along with the matching HLA type. On the study overall, not on this receptor specifically: Carriers of CMV infection plus the relevant HLA type were discriminated by the cumulative frequency of public TCR beta family members in the study cohort and in an independent roughly 370-donor cohort. The ex vivo response was dominated by HLA-C-restricted CMV-specific TCR beta clonotypes, which also provided the single most frequent clonotype in two of eight donors.

The sequencer was an Illumina HiSeq 1500. TCRdb cleaned the public reads at Q25 with fastp, built clones with MiXCR and kept in-frame beta chains. Here each entry gathers all rows of one CDR3 protein and keeps the most common genes and DNA. For this sample there are approximately 600,000 distinct CDR3 sequences; 35% to 50% appear just once. The ten most abundant clones make up 48% of the sample. A remark on this clonotype: The antigen it recognizes is unknown. No base quality values were provided; no much bigger clone lies one nucleotide off.

V gives up 1 base and J gives up 0 bases, and the segment between their germline ends measures 9 bases. Including the terminal cysteine and phenylalanine, the CDR3 comprises 14 residues. Of the read, only the CDR3 DNA is kept; its 42 bases are in frame from base 1. The germline V gene sets CDR1 to SQVTM and CDR2 to ANQGSEA. In light of the paper, this sample's treatment or condition label describes: in vitro stimulation with specific CMV peptide epitopes to enrich CMV-specific T cells. The receptor was isolated from a human donor in good health (CMV status not recorded). Some clones in this sample may be carry-over from other donors' samples. The sequence is built from TRBV29-1 and TRBJ1-1; the D segment could be TRBD1, given 6 matching bases. Sequenced here: cultured PBMCs, sampled from culture after CMV antigen stimulation. This receptor carries the CDR3 CSVEGTALNTEAFF. The DNA sequence is given as TGCAGCGTTGAAGGGACAGCCCTGAACACTGAAGCTTTCTTT.